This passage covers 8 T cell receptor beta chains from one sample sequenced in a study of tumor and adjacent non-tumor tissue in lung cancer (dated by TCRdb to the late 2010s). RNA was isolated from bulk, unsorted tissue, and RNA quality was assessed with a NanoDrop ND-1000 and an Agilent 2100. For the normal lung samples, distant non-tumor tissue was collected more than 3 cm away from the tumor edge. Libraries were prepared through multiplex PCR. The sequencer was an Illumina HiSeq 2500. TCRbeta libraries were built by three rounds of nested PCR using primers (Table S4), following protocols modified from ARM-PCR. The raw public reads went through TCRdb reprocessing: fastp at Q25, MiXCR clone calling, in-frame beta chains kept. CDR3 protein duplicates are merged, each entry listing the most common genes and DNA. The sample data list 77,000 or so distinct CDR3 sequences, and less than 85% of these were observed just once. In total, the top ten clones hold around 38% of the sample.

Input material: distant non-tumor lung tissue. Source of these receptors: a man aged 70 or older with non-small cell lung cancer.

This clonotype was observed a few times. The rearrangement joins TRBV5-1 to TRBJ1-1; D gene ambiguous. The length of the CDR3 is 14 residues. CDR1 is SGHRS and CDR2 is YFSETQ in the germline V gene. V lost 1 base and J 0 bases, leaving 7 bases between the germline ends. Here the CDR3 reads CASSLFGMNTEAFF. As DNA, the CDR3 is TGCGCCAGCAGCTTGTTTGGGATGAACACTGAAGCTTTCTTT.

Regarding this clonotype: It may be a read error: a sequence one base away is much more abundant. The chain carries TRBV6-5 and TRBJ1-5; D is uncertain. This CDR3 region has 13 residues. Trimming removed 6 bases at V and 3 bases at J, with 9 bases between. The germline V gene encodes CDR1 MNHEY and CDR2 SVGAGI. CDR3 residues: CASRTEHNQPQHF. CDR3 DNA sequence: TGTGCCAGCAGAACAGAGCACAATCAGCCCCAGCATTTT.

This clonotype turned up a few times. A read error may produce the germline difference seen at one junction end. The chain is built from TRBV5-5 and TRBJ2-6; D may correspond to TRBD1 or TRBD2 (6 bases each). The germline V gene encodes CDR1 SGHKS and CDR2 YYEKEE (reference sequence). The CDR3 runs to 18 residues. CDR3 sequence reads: CTSSLMGGPSSGANVLTF. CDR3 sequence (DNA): TGTACCAGCAGCTTGATGGGGGGCCCAAGCTCTGGGGCCAACGTCCTGACTTTC.

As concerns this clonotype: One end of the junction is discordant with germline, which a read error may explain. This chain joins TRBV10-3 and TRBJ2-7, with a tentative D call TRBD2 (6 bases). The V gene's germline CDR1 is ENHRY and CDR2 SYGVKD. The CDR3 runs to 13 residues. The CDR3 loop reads CAIRGGHGNERYF. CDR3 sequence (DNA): TGTGCCATCCGGGGAGGCCACGGAAACGAGCGGTACTTC.

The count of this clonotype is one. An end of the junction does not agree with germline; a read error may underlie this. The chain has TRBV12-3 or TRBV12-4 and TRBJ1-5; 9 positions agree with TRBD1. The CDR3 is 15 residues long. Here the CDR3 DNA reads TGTGCCAGGAGTTTCGAAACAGGGGGCTTTCAGCCCCAACATTTT. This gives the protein CARSFETGGFQPQHF.

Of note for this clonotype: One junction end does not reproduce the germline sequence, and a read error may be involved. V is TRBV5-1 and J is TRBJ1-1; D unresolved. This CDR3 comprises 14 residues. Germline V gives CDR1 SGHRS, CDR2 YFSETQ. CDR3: CARRSKHKSTEALF. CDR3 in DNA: TGCGCCAGAAGGTCGAAACACAAAAGTACTGAAGCTTTATTT. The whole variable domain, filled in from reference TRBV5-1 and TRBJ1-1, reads KAGVTQTPRYLIKTRGQQVTLSCSPISGHRSVSWYQQTPGQGLQFLFEYFSETQRNKGNFPGRFSGRQFSNSRSEMNVSTLELGDSALYLCARRSKHKSTEALFGQGTRLTVV.

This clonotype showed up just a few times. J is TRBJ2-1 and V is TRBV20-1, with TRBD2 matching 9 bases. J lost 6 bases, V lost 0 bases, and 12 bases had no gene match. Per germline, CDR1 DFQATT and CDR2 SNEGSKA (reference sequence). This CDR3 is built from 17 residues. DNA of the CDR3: TGCAGTGCTAGAGATATTAAGGTTAGCGGGAGAGCCAATGAGCAGTTCTTC. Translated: CSARDIKVSGRANEQFF.

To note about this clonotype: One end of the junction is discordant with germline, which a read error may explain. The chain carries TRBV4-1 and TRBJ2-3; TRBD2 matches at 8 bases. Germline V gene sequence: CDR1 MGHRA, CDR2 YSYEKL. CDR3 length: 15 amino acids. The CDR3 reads CASNQGREGGDTQYF. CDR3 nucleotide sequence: TGCGCCAGCAACCAAGGACGGGAGGGTGGCGATACGCAGTATTTT.